This T cell receptor (beta chain) was sequenced for a study of blood T cell repertoires in COVID-19. About the study: Samples came from the United States, Italy and Spain, spanning acute and convalescent COVID-19. Sources were T cells, B-cell-depleted T cells, or PBMCs; the material itself was cDNA or gDNA.

Trimming removed 0 bases from V and 10 bases from J, with 15 bases in between. This CDR3 comprises 14 residues. Germline loops: CDR1 LGHDT, CDR2 YNNKEL (reference sequence). In the original analysis: The authors estimated nucleated cell counts from reference gene primer amplification. Method: immunoSEQ multiplex PCR; TCRdb's copy keeps in-frame clones and lacks some. V and J calls and clone size are copied from that table; D and trimming were computed from the DNA. The table lists roughly 300,000 clones, about 85% of them singletons. V and J are TRBV3-1 (or the pseudogene TRBV3-2) and TRBJ1-1, with a tentative D call TRBD1 (6 bases). The clonotype comes from a human donor in a cohort sampled during active COVID-19. The sequenced sample consisted of peripheral blood. The CDR3 loop reads CASSQEMWTARAFF. DNA for the CDR3: TGTGCCAGCAGCCAAGAAATGTGGACAGCTCGAGCTTTCTTT.